This T cell receptor (beta chain) was captured in a study of T cells in Graves' hyperthyroidism and ophthalmopathy. Patients showing uncontrolled infection, other autoimmune disease, pregnancy or lactation were ineligible. This blood was taken when hyperthyroidism was first diagnosed, before any ophthalmopathy symptoms existed. This clonotype was recorded many times. Regions amplified from RNA transcripts were the TCR beta CDR3 regions. First-round RT-PCR targeting the TCR CDR3 was performed with the HTBI primer set. Using its own MiXCR run on the multiplex PCR reads, TCRdb lists one record per CDR3 protein. Of approximately 270,000 distinct CDR3 sequences listed, approximately 14% are singletons. Trimming stripped 0 bases from V and 0 bases from J, with 17 bases between. The germline CDR1 and CDR2 sequences are GTSNPN and SVGIG (reference sequence). The CDR3 is 18 residues long.

The origin of this receptor is a woman in her thirties or forties with Graves' hyperthyroidism that later progressed to Graves' ophthalmopathy. The rearrangement joins TRBV30 to TRBJ2-2, with D perhaps matching TRBD1 or TRBD2 (7 bases each). The sample comprised blood. The CDR3: CAWSVWEGASTNTGELFF. CDR3 bases: TGTGCCTGGAGTGTTTGGGAGGGGGCATCGACGAACACCGGGGAGCTGTTTTTT.